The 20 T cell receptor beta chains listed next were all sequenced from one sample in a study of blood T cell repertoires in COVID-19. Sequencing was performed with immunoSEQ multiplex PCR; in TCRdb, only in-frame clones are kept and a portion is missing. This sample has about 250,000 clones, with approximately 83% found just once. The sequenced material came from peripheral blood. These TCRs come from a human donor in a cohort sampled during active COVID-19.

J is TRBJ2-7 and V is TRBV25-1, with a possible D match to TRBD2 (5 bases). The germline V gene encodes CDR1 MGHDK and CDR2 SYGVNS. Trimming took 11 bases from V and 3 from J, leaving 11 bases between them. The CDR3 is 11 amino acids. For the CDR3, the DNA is TGTGCCCACGGGAATGTCTACGAGCAGTACTTC. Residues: CAHGNVYEQYF.

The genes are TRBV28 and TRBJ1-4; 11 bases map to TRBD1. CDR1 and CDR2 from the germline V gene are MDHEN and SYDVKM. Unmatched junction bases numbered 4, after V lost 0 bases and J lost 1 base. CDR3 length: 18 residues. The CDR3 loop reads CASSLWWDRGETNEKLFF. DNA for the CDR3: TGTGCCAGCAGTTTATGGTGGGACAGGGGGGAAACTAATGAAAAACTGTTTTTT.

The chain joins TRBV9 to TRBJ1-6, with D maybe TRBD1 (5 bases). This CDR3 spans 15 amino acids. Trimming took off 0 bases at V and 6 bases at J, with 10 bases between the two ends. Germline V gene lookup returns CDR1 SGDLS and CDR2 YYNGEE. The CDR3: CASSVEDRFNSPLHF. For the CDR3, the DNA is TGTGCCAGCAGCGTAGAAGACAGATTTAATTCACCCCTCCACTTT. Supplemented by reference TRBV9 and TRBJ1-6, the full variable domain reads DSGVTQTPKHLITATGQRVTLRCSPRSGDLSVYWYQQSLDQGLQFLIQYYNGEERAKGNILERFSAQQFPDLHSELNLSSLELGDSALYFCASSVEDRFNSPLHFGNGTRLTVT.

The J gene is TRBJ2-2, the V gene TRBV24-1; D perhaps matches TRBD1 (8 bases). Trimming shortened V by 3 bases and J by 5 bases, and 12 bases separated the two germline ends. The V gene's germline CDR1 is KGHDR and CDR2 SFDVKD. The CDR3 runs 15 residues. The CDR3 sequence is CATSDPQGGTGELFF. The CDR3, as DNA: TGTGCCACCAGTGATCCACAGGGGGGGACCGGGGAGCTGTTTTTT.

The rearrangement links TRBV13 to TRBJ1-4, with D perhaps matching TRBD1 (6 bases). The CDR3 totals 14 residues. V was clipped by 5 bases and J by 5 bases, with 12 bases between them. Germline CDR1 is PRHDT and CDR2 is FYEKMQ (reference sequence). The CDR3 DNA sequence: TGTGCCAGCAGCGTACAGGGCGCCAATGAAAAACTGTTTTTT. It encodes CASSVQGANEKLFF.

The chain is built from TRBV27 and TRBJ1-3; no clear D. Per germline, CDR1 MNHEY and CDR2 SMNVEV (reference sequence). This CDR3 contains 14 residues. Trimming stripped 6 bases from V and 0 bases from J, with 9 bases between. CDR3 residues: CASRVLSSGNTIYF. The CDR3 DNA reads TGTGCCAGCAGGGTCTTGAGCTCTGGAAACACCATATATTTT.

DNA for the CDR3: TGCGCCAGCAGCTCAGATCTTAATCAGCCCCAGCATTTT. It encodes CASSSDLNQPQHF. The chain recombines TRBV5-1 with TRBJ1-5; no clear D. The germline V gene encodes CDR1 SGHRS and CDR2 YFSETQ. The CDR3 covers 13 residues. With 3 bases removed from V and 4 bases from J, the gap between germline ends came to 8 bases.

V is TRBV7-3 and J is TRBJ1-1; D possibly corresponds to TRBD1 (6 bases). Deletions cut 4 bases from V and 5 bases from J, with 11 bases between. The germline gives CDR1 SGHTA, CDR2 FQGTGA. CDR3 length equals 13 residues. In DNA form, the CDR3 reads TGTGCCAGCAGCTCAGGGGAGGGGACTGAAGCTTTCTTT. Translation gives CASSSGEGTEAFF.

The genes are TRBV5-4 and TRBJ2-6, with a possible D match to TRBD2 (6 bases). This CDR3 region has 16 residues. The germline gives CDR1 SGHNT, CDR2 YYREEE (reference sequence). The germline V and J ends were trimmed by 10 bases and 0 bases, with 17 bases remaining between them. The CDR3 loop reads CAFSGRTTSGANVLTF. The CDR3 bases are TGTGCCTTCTCGGGACGGACTACCTCTGGGGCCAACGTCCTGACTTTC.

CDR3 DNA sequence: TGCGCCAGCAGCTTGAAAAAATCGGGGGTTCACTATGGCTACACCTTC. Translating gives CASSLKKSGVHYGYTF. The chain employs TRBV5-1 and TRBJ1-2; TRBD1 might be the D (5 bases). CDR1 is SGHRS, CDR2 YFSETQ, per germline. There are 16 residues in the CDR3. V was cut by 1 base and J by 3 bases, with 16 bases left in between.

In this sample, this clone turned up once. The CDR3 nucleotides are TGTGCCAGCAGTGGAATCCAGGGAGGCAAATACAATGAGCAGTTCTTC. It translates to CASSGIQGGKYNEQFF. This chain joins TRBV2 and TRBJ2-1; D might be TRBD2 (6 bases). V lost 4 bases and J 4 bases, leaving 17 bases between the germline ends. The CDR3 is 16 residues long. CDR1 and CDR2 from the germline V gene are SNHLY and FYNNEI.

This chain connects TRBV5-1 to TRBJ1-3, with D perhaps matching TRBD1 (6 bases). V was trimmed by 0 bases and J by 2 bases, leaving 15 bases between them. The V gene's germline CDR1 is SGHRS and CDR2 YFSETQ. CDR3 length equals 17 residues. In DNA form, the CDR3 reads TGCGCCAGCAGCTTGGAAGTAATGGACAGACCTGGAAACACCATATATTTT. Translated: CASSLEVMDRPGNTIYF.

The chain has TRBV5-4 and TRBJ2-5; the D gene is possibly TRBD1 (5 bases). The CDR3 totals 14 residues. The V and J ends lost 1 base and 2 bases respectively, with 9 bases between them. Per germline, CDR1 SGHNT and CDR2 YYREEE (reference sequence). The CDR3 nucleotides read TGTGCCAGCAGCTTGAGGGCAGGGCAAGAGACCCAGTACTTC. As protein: CASSLRAGQETQYF.

CDR3 nucleotides: TGTGCCAGCAGCCCCGGGACAGGGATAGATACGCAGTATTTT. It codes for CASSPGTGIDTQYF. V usage is TRBV7-3 and J usage is TRBJ2-3; TRBD1 matches at 9 bases. V trimming: 5 bases; J trimming: 5 bases; junction bases outside the gene matches: 5. The CDR3 contains 14 residues. CDR1 and CDR2 (germline): SGHTA, FQGTGA.

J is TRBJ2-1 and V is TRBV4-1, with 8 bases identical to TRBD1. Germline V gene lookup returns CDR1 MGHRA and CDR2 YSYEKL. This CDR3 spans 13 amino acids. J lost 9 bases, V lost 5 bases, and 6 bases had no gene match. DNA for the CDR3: TGCGCCAGCAGCGGATACAGGGGGGTTGAGCAGTTCTTC. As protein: CASSGYRGVEQFF.

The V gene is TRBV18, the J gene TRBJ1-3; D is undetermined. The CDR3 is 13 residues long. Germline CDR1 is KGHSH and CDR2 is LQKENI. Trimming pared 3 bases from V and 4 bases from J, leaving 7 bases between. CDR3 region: CASSPEEGNTIYF. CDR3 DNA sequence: TGTGCCAGCTCACCGGAGGAGGGAAACACCATATATTTT.

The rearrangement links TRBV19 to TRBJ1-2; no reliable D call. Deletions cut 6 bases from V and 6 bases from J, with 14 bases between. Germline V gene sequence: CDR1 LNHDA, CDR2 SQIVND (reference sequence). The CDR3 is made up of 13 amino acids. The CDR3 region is CASSTVVEHGYTF. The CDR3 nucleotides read TGTGCCAGTAGCACGGTAGTGGAGCATGGCTACACCTTC. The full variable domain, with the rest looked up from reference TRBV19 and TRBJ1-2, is DGGITQSPKYLFRKEGQNVTLSCEQNLNHDAMYWYRQDPGQGLRLIYYSQIVNDFQKGDIAEGYSVSREKKESFPLTVTSAQKNPTAFYLCASSTVVEHGYTFGSGTRLTVV.

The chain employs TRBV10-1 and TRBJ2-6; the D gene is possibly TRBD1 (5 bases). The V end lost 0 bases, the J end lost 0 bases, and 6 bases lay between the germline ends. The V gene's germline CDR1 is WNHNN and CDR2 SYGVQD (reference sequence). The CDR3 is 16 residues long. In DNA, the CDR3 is TGCGCCAGCAGTGAGTCGACAGCCTCTGGGGCCAACGTCCTGACTTTC. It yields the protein CASSESTASGANVLTF.

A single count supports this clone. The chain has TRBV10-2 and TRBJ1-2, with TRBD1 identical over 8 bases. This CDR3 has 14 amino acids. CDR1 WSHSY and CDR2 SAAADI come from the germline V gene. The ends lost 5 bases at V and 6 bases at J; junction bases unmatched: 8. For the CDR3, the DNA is TGCGCCAGCAGTTCGAATGGACAGGGTCATGGCTACACCTTC. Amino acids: CASSSNGQGHGYTF.

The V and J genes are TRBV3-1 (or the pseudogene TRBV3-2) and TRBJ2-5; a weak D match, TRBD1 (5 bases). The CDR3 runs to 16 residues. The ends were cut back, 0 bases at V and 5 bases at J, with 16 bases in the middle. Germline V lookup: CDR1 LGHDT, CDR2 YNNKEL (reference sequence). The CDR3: CASSQDVDTGRETQYF. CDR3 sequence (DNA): TGTGCCAGCAGCCAAGATGTGGACACTGGGCGGGAGACCCAGTACTTC.